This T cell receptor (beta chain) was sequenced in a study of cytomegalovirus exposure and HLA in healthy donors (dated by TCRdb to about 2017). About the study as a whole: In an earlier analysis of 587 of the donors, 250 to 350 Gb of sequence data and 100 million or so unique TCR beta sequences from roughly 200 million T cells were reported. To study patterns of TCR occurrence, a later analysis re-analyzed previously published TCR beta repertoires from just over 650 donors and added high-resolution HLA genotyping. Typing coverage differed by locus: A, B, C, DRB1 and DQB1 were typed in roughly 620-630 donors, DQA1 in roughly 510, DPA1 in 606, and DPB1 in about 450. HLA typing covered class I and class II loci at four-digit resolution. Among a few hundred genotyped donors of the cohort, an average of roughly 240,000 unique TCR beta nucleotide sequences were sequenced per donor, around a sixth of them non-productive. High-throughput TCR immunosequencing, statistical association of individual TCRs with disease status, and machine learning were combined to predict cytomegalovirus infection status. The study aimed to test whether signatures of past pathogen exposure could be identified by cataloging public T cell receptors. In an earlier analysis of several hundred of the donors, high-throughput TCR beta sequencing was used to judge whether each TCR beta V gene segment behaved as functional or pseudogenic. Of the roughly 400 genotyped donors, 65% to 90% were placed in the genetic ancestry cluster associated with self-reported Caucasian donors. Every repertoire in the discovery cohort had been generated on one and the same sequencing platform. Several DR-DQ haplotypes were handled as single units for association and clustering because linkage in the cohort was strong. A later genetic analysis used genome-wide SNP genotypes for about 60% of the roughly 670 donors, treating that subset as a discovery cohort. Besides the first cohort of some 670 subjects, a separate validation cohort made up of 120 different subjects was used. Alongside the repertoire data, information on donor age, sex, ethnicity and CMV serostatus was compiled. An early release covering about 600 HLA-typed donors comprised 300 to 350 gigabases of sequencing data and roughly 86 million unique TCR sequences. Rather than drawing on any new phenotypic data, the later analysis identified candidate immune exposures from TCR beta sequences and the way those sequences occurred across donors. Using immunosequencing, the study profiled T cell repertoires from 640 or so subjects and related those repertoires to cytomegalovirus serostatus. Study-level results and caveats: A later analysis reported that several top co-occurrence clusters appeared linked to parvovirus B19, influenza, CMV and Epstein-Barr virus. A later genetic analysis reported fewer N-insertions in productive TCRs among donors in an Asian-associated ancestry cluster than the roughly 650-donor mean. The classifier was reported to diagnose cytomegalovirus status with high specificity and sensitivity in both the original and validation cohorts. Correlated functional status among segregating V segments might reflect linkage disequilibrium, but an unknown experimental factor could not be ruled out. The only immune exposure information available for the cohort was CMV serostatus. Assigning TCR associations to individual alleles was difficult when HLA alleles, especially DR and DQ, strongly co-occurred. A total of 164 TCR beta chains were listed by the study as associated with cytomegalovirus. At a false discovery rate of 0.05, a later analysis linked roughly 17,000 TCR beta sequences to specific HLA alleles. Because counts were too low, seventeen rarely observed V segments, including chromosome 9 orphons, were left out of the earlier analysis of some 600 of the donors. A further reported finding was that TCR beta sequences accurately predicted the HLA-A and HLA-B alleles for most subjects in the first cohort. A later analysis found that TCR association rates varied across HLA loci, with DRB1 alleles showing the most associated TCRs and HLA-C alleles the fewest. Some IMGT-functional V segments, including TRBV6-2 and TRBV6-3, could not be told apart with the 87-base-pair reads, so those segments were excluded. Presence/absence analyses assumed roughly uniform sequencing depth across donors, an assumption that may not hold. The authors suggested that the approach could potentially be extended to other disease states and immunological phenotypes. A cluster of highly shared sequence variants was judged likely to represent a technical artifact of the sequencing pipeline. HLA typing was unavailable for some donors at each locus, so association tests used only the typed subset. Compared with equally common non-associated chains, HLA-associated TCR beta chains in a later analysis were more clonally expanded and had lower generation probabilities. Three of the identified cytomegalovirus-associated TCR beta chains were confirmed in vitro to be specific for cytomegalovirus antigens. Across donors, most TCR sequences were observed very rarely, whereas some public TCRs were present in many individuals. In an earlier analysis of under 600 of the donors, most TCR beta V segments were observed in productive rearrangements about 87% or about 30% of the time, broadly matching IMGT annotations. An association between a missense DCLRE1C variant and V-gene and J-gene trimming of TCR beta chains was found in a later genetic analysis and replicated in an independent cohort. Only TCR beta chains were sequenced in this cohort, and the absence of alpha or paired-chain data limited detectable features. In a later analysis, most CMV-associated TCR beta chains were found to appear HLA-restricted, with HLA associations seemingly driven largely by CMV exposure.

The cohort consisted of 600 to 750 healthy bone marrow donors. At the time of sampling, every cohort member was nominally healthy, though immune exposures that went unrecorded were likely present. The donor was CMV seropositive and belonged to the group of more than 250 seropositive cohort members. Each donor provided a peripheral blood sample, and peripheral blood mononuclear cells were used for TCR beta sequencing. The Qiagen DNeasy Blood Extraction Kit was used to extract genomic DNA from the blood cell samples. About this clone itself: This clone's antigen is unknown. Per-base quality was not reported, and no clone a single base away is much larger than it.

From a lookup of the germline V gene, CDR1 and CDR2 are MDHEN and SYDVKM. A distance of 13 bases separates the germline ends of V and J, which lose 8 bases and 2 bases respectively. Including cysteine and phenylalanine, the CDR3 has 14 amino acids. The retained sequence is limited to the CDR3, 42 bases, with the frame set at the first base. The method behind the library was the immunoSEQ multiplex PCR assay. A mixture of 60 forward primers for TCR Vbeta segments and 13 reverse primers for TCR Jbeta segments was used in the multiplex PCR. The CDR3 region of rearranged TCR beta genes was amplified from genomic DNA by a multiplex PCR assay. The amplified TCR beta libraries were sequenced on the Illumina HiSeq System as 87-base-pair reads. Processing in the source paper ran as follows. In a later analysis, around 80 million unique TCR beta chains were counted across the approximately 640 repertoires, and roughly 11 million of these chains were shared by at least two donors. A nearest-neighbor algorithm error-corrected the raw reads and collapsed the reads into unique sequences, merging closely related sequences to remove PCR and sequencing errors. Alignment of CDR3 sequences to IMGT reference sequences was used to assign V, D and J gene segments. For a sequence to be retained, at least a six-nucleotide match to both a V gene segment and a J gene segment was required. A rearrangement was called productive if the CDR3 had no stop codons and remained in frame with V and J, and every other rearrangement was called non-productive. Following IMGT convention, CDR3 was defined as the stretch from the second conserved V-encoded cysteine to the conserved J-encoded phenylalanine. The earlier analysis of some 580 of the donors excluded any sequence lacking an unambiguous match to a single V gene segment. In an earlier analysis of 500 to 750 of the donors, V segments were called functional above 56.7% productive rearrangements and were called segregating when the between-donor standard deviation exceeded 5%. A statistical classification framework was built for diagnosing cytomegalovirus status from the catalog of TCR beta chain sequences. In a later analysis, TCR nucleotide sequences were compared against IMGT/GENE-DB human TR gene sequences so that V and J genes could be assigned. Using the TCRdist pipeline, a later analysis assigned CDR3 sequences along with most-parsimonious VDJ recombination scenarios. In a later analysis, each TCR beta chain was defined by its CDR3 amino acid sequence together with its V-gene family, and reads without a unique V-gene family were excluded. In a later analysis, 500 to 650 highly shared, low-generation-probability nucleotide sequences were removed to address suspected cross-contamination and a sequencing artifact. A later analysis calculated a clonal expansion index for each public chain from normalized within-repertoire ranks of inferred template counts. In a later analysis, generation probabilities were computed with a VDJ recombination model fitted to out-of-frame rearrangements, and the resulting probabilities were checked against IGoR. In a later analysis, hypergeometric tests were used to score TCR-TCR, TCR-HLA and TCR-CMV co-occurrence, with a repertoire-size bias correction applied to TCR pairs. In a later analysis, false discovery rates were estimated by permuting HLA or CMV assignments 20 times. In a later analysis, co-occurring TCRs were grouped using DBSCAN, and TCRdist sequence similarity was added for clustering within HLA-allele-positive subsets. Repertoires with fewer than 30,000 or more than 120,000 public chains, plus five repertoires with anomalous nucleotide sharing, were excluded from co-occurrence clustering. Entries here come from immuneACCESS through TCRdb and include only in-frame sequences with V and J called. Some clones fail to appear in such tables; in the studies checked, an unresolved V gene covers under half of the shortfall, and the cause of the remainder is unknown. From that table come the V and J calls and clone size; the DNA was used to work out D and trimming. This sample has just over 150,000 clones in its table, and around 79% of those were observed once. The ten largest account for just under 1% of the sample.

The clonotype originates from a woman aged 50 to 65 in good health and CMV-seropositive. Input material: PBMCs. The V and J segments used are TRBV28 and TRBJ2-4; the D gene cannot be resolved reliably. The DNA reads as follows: TGTGCCAGCGGCCCCGCTGATTCCAAAAACATTCAGTACTTC. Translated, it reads CASGPADSKNIQYF.